Shown below are 21 T cell receptor beta chains from a single sample sequenced in a study of shared clonotypes between healthy human individuals. Clones were read by immunoSEQ multiplex PCR, and TCRdb kept only the in-frame ones, dropping some. Here the sample spans more than 2 million clones, under 97% being singletons. The sequenced material came from naive CD4+ T cells sorted from blood. Subset defined: CD45RA+ positively selected. The receptor source for this set is a man in his late teens or twenties in good health.

Notes on this clone: This specimen includes other DNA sequences encoding the same CDR3. The chain joins TRBV18 to TRBJ1-2; 11 nucleotides line up with TRBD1. The V gene end was trimmed by 3 bases and the J gene end by 3 bases; junction bases not matched to a gene: 0. Germline loops: CDR1 KGHSH, CDR2 LQKENI. This CDR3 is built from 14 residues. The CDR3 region is CASSPGQGDYGYTF. For the CDR3, the DNA is TGTGCCAGCTCACCGGGACAGGGGGACTATGGCTACACCTTC. The full variable domain, with the rest looked up from reference TRBV18 and TRBJ1-2, is NAGVMQNPRHLVRRRGQEARLRCSPMKGHSHVYWYRQLPEEGLKFMVYLQKENIIDESGMPKERFSAEFPKEGPSILRIQQVVRGDSAAYFCASSPGQGDYGYTFGSGTRLTVV.

This sequence joins TRBV7-9 and TRBJ2-1, with 10 positions matching TRBD2. Germline lookup yields CDR1 SEHNR and CDR2 FQNEAQ (reference sequence). V was clipped by 5 bases and J by 7 bases; unmatched bases: 14. The CDR3 has 17 amino acids. The CDR3 sequence: CASSRGASGRRENEQFF. The CDR3 DNA is TGTGCCAGCAGCAGAGGGGCTAGCGGGAGAAGGGAGAATGAGCAGTTCTTC.

V and J are TRBV29-1 and TRBJ2-1; possibly TRBD2 for D (7 bases). Looked up from germline, CDR1 is SQVTM and CDR2 is ANQGSEA. V was shortened by 8 bases and J by 7 bases, with 12 bases between the two germline ends. The CDR3 extends over 11 amino acids. The CDR3, as DNA: TGCAGCTTTGGGAGGGGGAATGAGCAGTTCTTC. It encodes CSFGRGNEQFF.

This chain links TRBV5-1 with TRBJ1-1, with D perhaps TRBD1 (6 bases). V lost 4 bases, J lost 0 bases, and 16 bases lay in between. The CDR3 is 16 residues long. Germline assignment: CDR1 SGHRS and CDR2 YFSETQ. The CDR3 bases are TGCGCCAGCAGCCAAGGGACAATCACCATGAACACTGAAGCTTTCTTT. Encoded protein: CASSQGTITMNTEAFF. Full variable domain (outside the CDR3, taken from reference TRBV5-1 and TRBJ1-1): KAGVTQTPRYLIKTRGQQVTLSCSPISGHRSVSWYQQTPGQGLQFLFEYFSETQRNKGNFPGRFSGRQFSNSRSEMNVSTLELGDSALYLCASSQGTITMNTEAFFGQGTRLTVV.

The gene calls are TRBV19 and TRBJ2-2, with a tentative D call TRBD1 (5 bases). The CDR3 covers 12 residues. CDR1 LNHDA and CDR2 SQIVND come from the germline V gene (reference sequence). V was pared by 3 bases and J by 13 bases, with 12 bases between. The CDR3 loop reads CASSIRQGVLFF. DNA of the CDR3: TGTGCCAGTAGTATTCGGCAGGGTGTGCTGTTTTTT.

CDR3 bases: TGTGCCAGCAGTTATGAACAGGGAGGTTATGGCTACACCTTC. Its translation: CASSYEQGGYGYTF. This sequence joins TRBV6-5 and TRBJ1-2; a possible D gene is TRBD1 (6 bases). Per the germline V gene, CDR1 is MNHEY and CDR2 is SVGAGI. This CDR3 contains 14 residues. Trimming took 3 bases from V and 5 from J, leaving 13 bases between them.

This chain connects TRBV5-1 to TRBJ2-1; TRBD2 might be the D (5 bases). Germline lookup yields CDR1 SGHRS and CDR2 YFSETQ. Trimming removed 0 bases at V and 0 bases at J, with 10 bases between. The CDR3 has 16 amino acids. The CDR3 DNA reads TGCGCCAGCAGCTTGGTTGCGGGCTACTCCTACAATGAGCAGTTCTTC. It encodes CASSLVAGYSYNEQFF.

The chain is built from TRBV6-5 and TRBJ2-7; 11 bases match TRBD1. Germline V gene data show CDR1 as MNHEY and CDR2 as SVGAGI. V lost 6 bases to trimming and J lost 6 bases; unmatched junction nucleotides: 7. CDR3 length: 14 residues. The CDR3, as DNA: TGTGCCAGCAGCATGGACAGGGGGCTAGGCGAGCAGTACTTC. Protein product: CASSMDRGLGEQYF.

This clone has just one count. The chain is built from TRBV2 and TRBJ1-2, with 9 bases matching TRBD1. The CDR3 spans 15 residues. With 1 base clipped from V and 8 bases from J, the junction kept 8 bases outside the gene matches. The V gene's germline CDR1 is SNHLY and CDR2 FYNNEI. The CDR3 here is CASSEGTGGQVGYTF. DNA for the CDR3: TGTGCCAGCAGTGAAGGAACAGGGGGCCAAGTCGGCTACACCTTC.

V gene TRBV5-8 combines with J gene TRBJ2-7; weak D call: TRBD1 (5 bases). This CDR3 is built from 15 residues. V was clipped by 4 bases and J by 6 bases, with 20 bases between them. Germline V gene sequence: CDR1 SGHTS, CDR2 YDEGEE. CDR3 nucleotide sequence: TGTGCCAGCAGCCTGGGGCTTATCTTTAAAGGCGAGCAGTACTTC. Its protein is CASSLGLIFKGEQYF.

This clone was found once. The chain combines TRBV11-2 with TRBJ2-5, with D perhaps matching TRBD2 (5 bases). Germline-derived CDR1 and CDR2 are SGHAT and FQNNGV. The ends were cut back, 3 bases at V and 3 bases at J, with 8 bases in the middle. This CDR3 is 13 amino acids long. CDR3 bases: TGTGCCAGCAGCTTTAGCGAGAAAGAGACCCAGTACTTC. Encoded protein: CASSFSEKETQYF. Using reference TRBV11-2 and TRBJ2-5 for the parts outside the CDR3, the full variable domain is EAGVAQSPRYKIIEKRQSVAFWCNPISGHATLYWYQQILGQGPKLLIQFQNNGVVDDSQLPKDRFSAERLKGVDSTLKIQPAKLEDSAVYLCASSFSEKETQYFGPGTRLLVL.

As for this clone: The sample carries other DNA sequences with the same CDR3. The chain links TRBV5-1 to TRBJ1-3, with D possibly matching TRBD1 (6 bases). This CDR3 region has 14 residues. Per the germline V gene, CDR1 is SGHRS and CDR2 is YFSETQ. Trimming took 2 bases from V and 4 from J, leaving 10 bases between them. The CDR3 sequence: CASSLGGEGNTIYF. The DNA for the CDR3 is TGCGCCAGCAGCTTAGGGGGAGAGGGAAACACCATATATTTT. The full variable domain, with the rest looked up from reference TRBV5-1 and TRBJ1-3, is KAGVTQTPRYLIKTRGQQVTLSCSPISGHRSVSWYQQTPGQGLQFLFEYFSETQRNKGNFPGRFSGRQFSNSRSEMNVSTLELGDSALYLCASSLGGEGNTIYFGEGSWLTVV.

The chain carries TRBV19 and TRBJ1-1, with 8 bases matching TRBD1. The length of the CDR3 is 15 residues. V lost 6 bases, J lost 4 bases, and 10 bases stayed unmatched. CDR1 and CDR2 (germline): LNHDA, SQIVND (reference sequence). The CDR3 sequence is CASSPRTGSPTEAFF. CDR3 DNA sequence: TGTGCCAGTAGCCCTCGGACAGGGAGCCCCACTGAAGCTTTCTTT. The variable domain in full, completed from reference TRBV19 and TRBJ1-1, reads DGGITQSPKYLFRKEGQNVTLSCEQNLNHDAMYWYRQDPGQGLRLIYYSQIVNDFQKGDIAEGYSVSREKKESFPLTVTSAQKNPTAFYLCASSPRTGSPTEAFFGQGTRLTVV.

The chain uses TRBV6-6 and TRBJ2-2; D remains unclear. From germline, CDR1 is MNHNY and CDR2 SVGAGI (reference sequence). Trimming left V 11 bases short and J 1 base short, with 20 bases between. There are 16 residues in the CDR3. CDR3 protein: CAVSMGSSVNTGELFF. In DNA form, the CDR3 reads TGTGCCGTCTCCATGGGCAGCTCCGTGAACACCGGGGAGCTGTTTTTT.

A single count supports this clone. This rearrangement joins TRBV2 to TRBJ2-7; D possibly matches TRBD1 or TRBD2 (5 bases each). The CDR3 totals 17 residues. Germline V gives CDR1 SNHLY, CDR2 FYNNEI. With 0 bases removed from V and 2 bases from J, the gap between germline ends came to 17 bases. The CDR3 DNA is TGTGCCAGCAGTGAAGCGCTTTGGGACCCCACAACCTACGAGCAGTACTTC. It specifies CASSEALWDPTTYEQYF.

The chain uses TRBV30 and TRBJ1-3; D uncertain. CDR1 GTSNPN and CDR2 SVGIG come from the germline V gene (reference sequence). Trimming stripped 2 bases from V and 1 base from J, with 9 bases between. The CDR3 totals 14 residues. As DNA, the CDR3 is TGTGCCTGGAGTCATAAGGGATCTGGAAACACCATATATTTT. Its translation is CAWSHKGSGNTIYF.

The chain has TRBV2 and TRBJ2-7; D remains ambiguous. Germline assignment: CDR1 SNHLY and CDR2 FYNNEI. V was pared by 6 bases and J by 0 bases, with 15 bases between. CDR3 length: 15 amino acids. The CDR3 here is CASSATPRISYEQYF. The CDR3 region has the DNA TGTGCCAGCAGCGCCACTCCCCGAATCTCCTACGAGCAGTACTTC.

The V gene is TRBV7-2, the J gene TRBJ2-2; 14 positions match TRBD2. The CDR3 contains 17 residues. The germline V gene encodes CDR1 SGHTA and CDR2 FQGNSA. V was pared by 5 bases and J by 4 bases, with 6 bases of the junction left unmatched. CDR3 DNA: TGTGCCAGCAGCCCCGGGACTAGCGGGGGTGTCACCGGGGAGCTGTTTTTT. It is translated as CASSPGTSGGVTGELFF.

This chain links TRBV5-4 with TRBJ2-1; a possible D gene is TRBD1 (6 bases). The germline V gene has CDR1 SGHNT and CDR2 YYREEE (reference sequence). The CDR3 has 13 amino acids. Trimming cost V 6 bases and J 5 bases, with 12 bases left between them. The CDR3 coding sequence is TGTGCCAGCAAACAGGGACCAAACAATGAGCAGTTCTTC. Amino acids: CASKQGPNNEQFF.

As regards this clone: The same CDR3 is also encoded by other DNA sequences in this sample. The chain uses TRBV5-1 and TRBJ2-5, with D uncertain. CDR1 is SGHRS, CDR2 YFSETQ, per germline. V was shortened by 3 bases and J by 1 base, with 4 bases between the two germline ends. There are 12 residues in the CDR3. The CDR3 DNA reads TGCGCCAGCAGCTCCTCCCAAGAGACCCAGTACTTC. Translated: CASSSSQETQYF. The full variable domain, in which reference TRBV5-1 and TRBJ2-5 provide the parts outside the CDR3, is KAGVTQTPRYLIKTRGQQVTLSCSPISGHRSVSWYQQTPGQGLQFLFEYFSETQRNKGNFPGRFSGRQFSNSRSEMNVSTLELGDSALYLCASSSSQETQYFGPGTRLLVL.

The chain employs TRBV10-1 and TRBJ2-3; a possible D gene is TRBD1 (6 bases). The CDR3 covers 16 residues. Trimming stripped 0 bases from V and 1 base from J, with 11 bases between. Germline V gene data show CDR1 as WNHNN and CDR2 as SYGVQD (reference sequence). CDR3 DNA sequence: TGCGCCAGCAGTGAGTCGAGACAGGCGGGCACAGATACGCAGTATTTT. Protein sequence: CASSESRQAGTDTQYF.